This entry lists 4 T cell receptor beta chains sequenced from one sample in a study of blood T cell dynamics during melanoma immunotherapy. The sample's time point: week 3, after first cycle of checkpoint inhibitor. The protocol was immunoSEQ multiplex PCR, while the TCRdb copy is restricted to in-frame clones and leaves out a portion. The table shows under 9,500 clones, with around nine tenths occurring only once. The source was blood, collected from a patient treated with checkpoint blockade. These receptors all come from a human donor with melanoma.

The rearrangement joins TRBV7-9 to TRBJ2-6; no clear D. V lost 4 bases and J lost 0, with 13 bases in between. Germline V CDR1 and CDR2: SEHNR, FQNEAQ (reference sequence). This CDR3 region has 17 residues. This CDR3 reads CASSSQRIISGANVLTF. Written as DNA, the CDR3 is TGTGCCAGCAGCTCACAGAGAATCATCTCTGGGGCCAACGTCCTGACTTTC. Full variable domain (rest looked up from reference TRBV7-9 and TRBJ2-6): DTGVSQNPRHKITKRGQNVTFRCDPISEHNRLYWYRQTLGQGPEFLTYFQNEAQLEKSRLLSDRFSAERPKGSFSTLEIQRTEQGDSAMYLCASSSQRIISGANVLTFGAGSRLTVL.

The chain carries TRBV7-9 and TRBJ1-5, with TRBD1 matching 7 bases. The CDR3 extends over 14 amino acids. V was pared by 5 bases and J by 2 bases, with 3 bases of the junction left unmatched. Germline CDR1 SEHNR, CDR2 FQNEAQ (reference sequence). CDR3 nucleotides: TGTGCCAGCAGCCTAGGGACAGGCAATCAGCCCCAGCATTTT. Translation: CASSLGTGNQPQHF.

This chain joins TRBV12-5 and TRBJ2-6, with D possibly matching TRBD1 (5 bases). V dropped 5 bases and J dropped 5 bases, with 22 bases sitting between them. The CDR3 is 18 amino acids. Germline V lookup: CDR1 LGHNT, CDR2 FRNRAP. CDR3 sequence: CASGNRPAGQSRANVLTF. DNA of the CDR3: TGTGCTAGTGGTAACCGACCTGCAGGACAAAGTCGGGCCAACGTCCTGACTTTC.

The chain carries TRBV11-2 and TRBJ2-7; D ambiguous. This CDR3 has 12 amino acids. CDR1 and CDR2 (germline): SGHAT, FQNNGV. The V end lost 1 base, the J end lost 6 bases, and 7 bases lay between the germline ends. CDR3 nucleotide sequence: TGTGCCAGCAGCTTAGGTAGAGGCGAGCAGTACTTC. This codes for CASSLGRGEQYF.